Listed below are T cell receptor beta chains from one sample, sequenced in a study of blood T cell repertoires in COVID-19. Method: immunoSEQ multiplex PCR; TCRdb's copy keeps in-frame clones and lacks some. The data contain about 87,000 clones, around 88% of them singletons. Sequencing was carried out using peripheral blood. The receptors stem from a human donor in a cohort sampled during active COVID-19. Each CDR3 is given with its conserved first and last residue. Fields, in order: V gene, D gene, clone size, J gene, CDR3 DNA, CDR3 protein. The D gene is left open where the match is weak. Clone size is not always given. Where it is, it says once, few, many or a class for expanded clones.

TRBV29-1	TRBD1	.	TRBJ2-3	TGCAGCCCTTGGGGGACAGGGGGAGGTAGCACAGATACGCAGTATTTT	CSPWGTGGGSTDTQYF
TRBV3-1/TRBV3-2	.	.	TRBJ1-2	TGTGCCAGCAGCCAAGTTGTCGGCTCACCGCGGGGCTACACCTTC	CASSQVVGSPRGYTF
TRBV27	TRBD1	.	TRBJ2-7	TGTGCCAGCAGCCTCACCCCAGGGCAGGGGGCCCCAGGGTACTTC	CASSLTPGQGAPGYF
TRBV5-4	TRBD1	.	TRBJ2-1	TGTGCCAGCAGCCTGGCCGGGACAGGCTACAATGAGCAGTTCTTC	CASSLAGTGYNEQFF
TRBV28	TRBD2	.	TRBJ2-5	TGTGCCAGCAGCTCGCCCGGGACTAGCGGGAGGGCCGGGGGCCAGTACTTC	CASSSPGTSGRAGGQYF
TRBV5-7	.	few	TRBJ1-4	TGTGCCAGCAACCATCATGGCAGGGCGTTACTTGCAACTAATGAAAAACTGTTTTTT	CASNHHGRALLATNEKLFF
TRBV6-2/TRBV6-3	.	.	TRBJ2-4	TGTGCCAGCAGCCGAATTATAGCAGACATTCAGTACTTC	CASSRIIADIQYF
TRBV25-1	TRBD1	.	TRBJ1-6	TGTGCCAGCAGGGACAGGGGCTTAGTAAAGGGTTCACCCCTCCACTTT	CASRDRGLVKGSPLHF
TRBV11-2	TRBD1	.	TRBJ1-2	TGTGCCAGCAGCTGGACAGGGGGCAACTATGGCTACACCTTC	CASSWTGGNYGYTF
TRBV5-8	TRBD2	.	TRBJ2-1	TGTGCCAGCAGCCCCTGGGGAAGCGGGAGGCCTAATGAGCAGTTCTTC	CASSPWGSGRPNEQFF
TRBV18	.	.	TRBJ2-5	TGTGCCAGCTCACCACCCCCGGTCGGGGAGACCCAGTACTTC	CASSPPPVGETQYF
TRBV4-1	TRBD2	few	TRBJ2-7	TGCGCCAGCAGCCAACTCCTTAGCGGGAGCCAATACTACGAGCAGTACTTC	CASSQLLSGSQYYEQYF
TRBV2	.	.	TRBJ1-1	TGTGCCAGCATTCGGGAGGGTCCCACTGAAGCTTTCTTT	CASIREGPTEAFF
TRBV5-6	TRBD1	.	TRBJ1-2	TGTGCCAGCAACCTAGGACAGGGACAATACTATGGCTACACCTTC	CASNLGQGQYYGYTF
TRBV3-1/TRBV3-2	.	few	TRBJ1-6	TGTGCCAGCAGCCAAGAGCGCAGGGCAATTTCACCCCTCCACTTT	CASSQERRAISPLHF
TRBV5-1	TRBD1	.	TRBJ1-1	TGCGCCAGCAGCCTACCCCGACAGGGCGTCTCTGAAGCTTTCTTT	CASSLPRQGVSEAFF
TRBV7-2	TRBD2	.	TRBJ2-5	TGTGCCAGCAGCTCCCTAGCGGGGGGAGGGTTGGAGACCCAGTACTTC	CASSSLAGGGLETQYF
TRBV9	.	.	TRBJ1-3	TGTGCCAGCAGCGTAGCAACAACTGGAAACACCATATATTTT	CASSVATTGNTIYF
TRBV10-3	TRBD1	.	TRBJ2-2	TGTGCCATCAGTGAGCCAGGGCAGGGGGTACCCGGGGAGCTGTTTTTT	CAISEPGQGVPGELFF
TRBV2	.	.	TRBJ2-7	TGTGCCAGCAGCGTCGCGTACCACGAGCAGTACTTC	CASSVAYHEQYF
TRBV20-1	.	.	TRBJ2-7	TGCAGTGCTAGTTATCGTCCGGGACGGGACACCTACGAGCAGTACTTC	CSASYRPGRDTYEQYF
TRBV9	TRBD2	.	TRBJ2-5	TGTGCCAGCAGCGTTATACGGGGGGGACAAGAGACCCAGTACTTC	CASSVIRGGQETQYF
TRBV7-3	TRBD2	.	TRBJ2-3	TGTGCCAGCAGCTTGGGAGCGGGAGCAGATACGCAGTATTTT	CASSLGAGADTQYF
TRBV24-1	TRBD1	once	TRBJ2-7	TGTGCCACCAGTGATTTGCAGCCAGGGGGCGCGAAGTACGAGCAGTACTTC	CATSDLQPGGAKYEQYF
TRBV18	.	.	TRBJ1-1	TGTGCCAGCTCACCACAGCAAAACACTGAAGCTTTCTTT	CASSPQQNTEAFF
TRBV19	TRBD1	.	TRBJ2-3	TGTGCCAGTAGTACGGGACAGGGGGCCACAGATACGCAGTATTTT	CASSTGQGATDTQYF
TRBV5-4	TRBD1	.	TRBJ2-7	TGTGCCAGCAGCTTGGGAGGGGACAGCTACGAGCAGTACTTC	CASSLGGDSYEQYF
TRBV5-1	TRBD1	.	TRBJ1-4	TGCGCCAGCAGCTTGACAGGGGGTGTTGAAAAACTGTTTTTT	CASSLTGGVEKLFF
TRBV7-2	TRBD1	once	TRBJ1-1	TGTGCCAGCAGCTCCGGACAGGGGGCTTATACTGAAGCTTTCTTT	CASSSGQGAYTEAFF
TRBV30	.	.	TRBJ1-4	TGTGCCTGGGGATACGGGGCAACTAATGAAAAACTGTTTTTT	CAWGYGATNEKLFF
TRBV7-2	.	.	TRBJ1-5	TGTGCCAGCAGCTTACAGGGAAATCAGCCCCAGCATTTT	CASSLQGNQPQHF
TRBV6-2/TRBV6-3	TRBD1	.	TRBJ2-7	TGTGCCAGCAGCCGCGGACAGGGAACTTTCCCCGAGCAGTACTTC	CASSRGQGTFPEQYF
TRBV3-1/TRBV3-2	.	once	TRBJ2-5	TGTGCCAGCAGCCAAGTTCAGCGCCAAGAGACCCAGTACTTC	CASSQVQRQETQYF
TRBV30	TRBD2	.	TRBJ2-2	TGTGCCTGGAGTGTTGGACTAGCTGGGGCCGGGGAGCTGTTTTTT	CAWSVGLAGAGELFF
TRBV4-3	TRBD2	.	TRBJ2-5	TGCGCCAGCAGCCAAACTAGCGGGAGGGGGGAGACCCAGTACTTC	CASSQTSGRGETQYF
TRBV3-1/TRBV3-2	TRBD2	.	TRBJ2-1	TGTGCCAGCAGCCACAGGTATGTGCGGGAGGGTGGCAATGAGCAGTTCTTC	CASSHRYVREGGNEQFF